This T cell receptor beta chain was captured by sequencing in a study of cytomegalovirus exposure and HLA in healthy donors. Measured with immunoSEQ multiplex PCR; TCRdb has only the in-frame clones, and not every one. The sample contains about 48,000 clones, 80% to 90% of which appear only once. The ends lost 7 bases at V and 2 bases at J; junction bases unmatched: 5. Looked up from germline, CDR1 is MDHEN and CDR2 is SYDVKM. The CDR3 length is 13 residues. The rearrangement joins TRBV28 to TRBJ2-7; the match to TRBD2 covers 7 bases. The sample taken for sequencing was PBMCs. The clonotype comes from a woman in her thirties in good health and CMV-seronegative. CDR3 bases: TGTGCCAGCATGGAGACTAGCACCTACGAGCAGTACTTC. As protein: CASMETSTYEQYF.